The entry below gives a single T cell receptor beta chain sequence along with its context. Its antigen is unknown. The data were taken from a study of OX40 agonist ivuxolimab in advanced cancers. V shed 4 bases and J shed 7 bases, with 14 bases lying between them. The V gene's germline CDR1 is MDHEN and CDR2 SYDVKM. This CDR3 region has 14 residues. The repertoire was sequenced with immunoSEQ multiplex PCR; TCRdb's copy has only in-frame clones and lacks some. The sample lists about 80,000 clones; 90% were seen once. Regarding the study as a whole: In general, CD8+ T cells held more expanded clones than CD4+ did, on average. A proportion of nonresponders additionally exhibited low normalized T-cell clonal expansion. Among the lowest levels of clonal expansion were found in partial responders at 0.1-3.0 mg/kg.

The starting material was CD4+ or CD8+ T cells sorted from blood, obtained in a trial of the OX40 agonist ivuxolimab. The chain has TRBV28 and TRBJ1-5; D may be TRBD1 (5 bases). The origin of this receptor is an adult with an advanced solid tumor such as melanoma, head and neck, liver or kidney cancer. The CDR3 is CASSWQVQGQPQHF. The CDR3 nucleotides are TGTGCCAGCAGTTGGCAGGTCCAGGGACAGCCCCAGCATTTT.